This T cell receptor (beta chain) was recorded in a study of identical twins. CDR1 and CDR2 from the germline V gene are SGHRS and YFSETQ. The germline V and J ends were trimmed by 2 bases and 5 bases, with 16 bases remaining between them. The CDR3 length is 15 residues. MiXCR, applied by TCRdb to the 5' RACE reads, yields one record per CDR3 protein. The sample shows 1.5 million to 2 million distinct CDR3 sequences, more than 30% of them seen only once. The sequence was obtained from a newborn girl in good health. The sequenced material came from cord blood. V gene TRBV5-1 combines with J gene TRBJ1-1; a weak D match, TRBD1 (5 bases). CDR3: CASSFGALLETEAFF. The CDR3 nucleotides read TGCGCCAGCAGCTTCGGGGCGCTCTTGGAGACTGAAGCTTTCTTT. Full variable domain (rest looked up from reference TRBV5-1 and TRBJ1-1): KAGVTQTPRYLIKTRGQQVTLSCSPISGHRSVSWYQQTPGQGLQFLFEYFSETQRNKGNFPGRFSGRQFSNSRSEMNVSTLELGDSALYLCASSFGALLETEAFFGQGTRLTVV.